This is a list of T cell receptor beta chains from one sample in a study of cytomegalovirus exposure and HLA in healthy donors. Sequenced by immunoSEQ multiplex PCR; TCRdb stores in-frame clones only, minus some. This sample carries roughly 60,000 clones, with less than 2.5% going to the ten biggest clones. The sequenced sample was PBMCs. These receptors all come from a woman aged 18-30 years in good health and CMV-seronegative. Both conserved end residues are part of each CDR3. Fields, in order: V gene, D gene, J gene, CDR3 DNA, CDR3 protein. A D gene is named only where the DNA matches it firmly.

TRBV6-1	NA	TRBJ1-6	TGTGCCAGCAGACAGGGAAGGATTCCGAATTCACCCCTCCACTTT	CASRQGRIPNSPLHF
TRBV5-1	NA	TRBJ2-1	TGCGCCAGCAGCTTGCTGAGGAGCTCCGACAATGAGCAGTTCTTC	CASSLLRSSDNEQFF
TRBV18	TRBD1	TRBJ2-7	TGTGCCAGCTCACCTGCAGGGACAGGGCCGCCCGCCTACGAGCAGTACTTC	CASSPAGTGPPAYEQYF
TRBV29-1	TRBD1	TRBJ2-2	TGCAGCGTTGAAGAGGACAGGGCCGAGACCGGGGAGCTGTTTTTT	CSVEEDRAETGELFF
TRBV2	TRBD1	TRBJ1-1	TGTGCCAGCAGATTGGACAGGGATGGAACTGAAGCTTTCTTT	CASRLDRDGTEAFF
TRBV4-1	TRBD1	TRBJ1-5	TGCGCCAGCAGCCAAGGAACAGGGGGATTGCCCCAGCATTTT	CASSQGTGGLPQHF
TRBV5-4	NA	TRBJ1-1	TGTGCCAGCAGCCGGGGGAGGATGGAGAACACTGAAGCTTTCTTT	CASSRGRMENTEAFF
TRBV6-1	NA	TRBJ1-6	TGTGCCAGCATAAAGGACTATCGAGGCAATTCACCCCTCCACTTT	CASIKDYRGNSPLHF
TRBV28	TRBD2	TRBJ2-1	TGTGCCACCGCCCCCGGGGCGGGAGACCACAATGAGCAGTTCTTC	CATAPGAGDHNEQFF
TRBV28	NA	TRBJ1-5	TGTGCCAGCATAACAAGGGACACCGTGGAGCCCCAGCATTTT	CASITRDTVEPQHF